The clone carrying this T cell receptor beta chain is medium-sized in the sample. No antigen is known for it. The library was designed around alpha chains, so this beta chain is a stray read whose abundance carries little weight. Germline V gives CDR1 SGHAT, CDR2 FQNNGV. The CDR3 covers 12 residues. Trimming took off 1 base at V and 6 bases at J, with 7 bases between the two ends. Time point denoted: sample taken at primary tumor resection. TCRdb used MiXCR to reprocess the 5' RACE reads, holding one entry per CDR3 protein. The sample holds about 3,000 distinct CDR3 sequences, about a sixth seen once. The sample belongs to a study of spatial heterogeneity in lung cancer. Study-wide findings and caveats: Within tumors, counts of expanded alpha and beta TCRs tracked tumor mutation counts.

The clonotype was recovered from a male donor with early-stage non-small cell lung cancer. The chain carries TRBV11-2 and TRBJ2-7; perhaps TRBD2 as D (5 bases). The source was lung tumor tissue, collected at surgery. The CDR3 here is CASSLVRGEQYF. As DNA, the CDR3 is TGTGCCAGCAGCTTAGTCCGGGGCGAGCAGTACTTC. The variable domain in full, with the rest retrieved from reference TRBV11-2 and TRBJ2-7, is EAGVAQSPRYKIIEKRQSVAFWCNPISGHATLYWYQQILGQGPKLLIQFQNNGVVDDSQLPKDRFSAERLKGVDSTLKIQPAKLEDSAVYLCASSLVRGEQYFGPGTRLTVT.